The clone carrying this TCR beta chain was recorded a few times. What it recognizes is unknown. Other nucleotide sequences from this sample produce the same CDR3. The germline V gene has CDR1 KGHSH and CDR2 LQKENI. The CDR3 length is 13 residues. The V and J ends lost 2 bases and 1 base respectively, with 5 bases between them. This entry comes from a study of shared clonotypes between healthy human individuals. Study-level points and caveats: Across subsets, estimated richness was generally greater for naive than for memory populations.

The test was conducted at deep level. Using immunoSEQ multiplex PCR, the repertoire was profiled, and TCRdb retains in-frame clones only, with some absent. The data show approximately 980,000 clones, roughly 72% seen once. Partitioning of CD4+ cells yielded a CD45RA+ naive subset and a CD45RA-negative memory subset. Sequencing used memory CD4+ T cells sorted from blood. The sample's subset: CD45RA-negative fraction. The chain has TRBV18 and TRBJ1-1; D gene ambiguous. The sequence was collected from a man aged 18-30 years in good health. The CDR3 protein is CASSPSGNTEAFF. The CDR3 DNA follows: TGTGCCAGCTCACCATCAGGGAACACTGAAGCTTTCTTT. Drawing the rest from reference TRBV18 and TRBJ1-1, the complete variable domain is NAGVMQNPRHLVRRRGQEARLRCSPMKGHSHVYWYRQLPEEGLKFMVYLQKENIIDESGMPKERFSAEFPKEGPSILRIQQVVRGDSAAYFCASSPSGNTEAFFGQGTRLTVV.